This T cell receptor (beta chain) was sequenced for a study of blood T cell repertoires in COVID-19 (dated by TCRdb to about 2020). Background for the entire study: The collaborator samples originated in the United States, Italy and Spain and spanned the acute and convalescent phases of COVID-19. The material from the prospective study consisted of cDNA or gDNA derived from T cells, B-cell-depleted T cells, or PBMCs. Subjects who had been exposed to COVID-19, were actively infected with it, or had recovered from it provided the deeply sampled blood TCRbeta repertoires that made up the dataset. The repertoires were released in a freely available public database meant as a resource for research on the immune response to SARS-CoV-2. Samples were obtained from the ongoing ImmuneRACE study (first 160 participants) and from 1,254 subjects provided by 6 global collaborators. Nearly every sample came with metadata listing a de-identified subject ID, COVID-19 status, age in years and sex. Where available, HLA class I and class II types were taken from metadata supplied by the sample provider and were not determined by assay-based typing. Broad study findings and their caveats: How much clinical and demographic metadata was included differed by source and by participant, and the metadata was provided uncurated.

Whole blood was collected in K2EDTA tubes by collaborating institutions according to the institutions' own protocols. For TCRbeta analysis, collaborators shipped samples in one of three forms: frozen whole blood, isolated PBMCs, or DNA extracted from either of those sample types. TCRbeta CDR3 regions were amplified from genomic DNA by means of the immunoSEQ Assay, a bias-controlled multiplex PCR. Under the source paper's analysis protocol: The number of nucleated cells in each sample was estimated from the amplification of reference gene primers within the assay. To quantify the absolute abundance of each unique TCRbeta CDR3 rearrangement, sequence reads were collapsed and filtered. For each sample, productive Simpson clonality was calculated as the square root of Simpson's diversity index over productive rearrangements. TCRdb re-hosts the immuneACCESS table, in-frame sequences only. Its copies lack some clones; in the studies checked, an unresolved V gene accounts for under half of them, and the cause for the rest is not known. That table is the source of V, J and clone size, and D and trimming were worked out from the DNA. Here the sample has about 160,000 clones; approximately 84% occur a single time. In total, the top ten clones hold about 24% of the sample.

As for this clone: This receptor's antigen is unknown. Per-base quality was not reported, and no clone a single base away is much larger than it.

The specimen sequenced was peripheral blood. The source is an elderly woman with acute or convalescent COVID-19.

CDR3 sequence: CSASPGTGSPEAFF. The base sequence is TGCAGTGCTAGTCCCGGGACAGGGTCCCCTGAAGCTTTCTTT. Here the chain combines TRBV20-1 and TRBJ1-1, and 9 junction bases match TRBD1. Spanning cysteine to phenylalanine, the CDR3 consists of 14 amino acids. The retained sequence is limited to the CDR3, 42 bases, with the frame set at the first base. V ends up 3 bases short and J 6 bases short, with an unmatched junction base count of 8. Via the germline V gene (reference sequence), CDR1 is DFQATT and CDR2 SNEGSKA.